These 15 T cell receptor beta chains came from one sample sequenced in a study of blood T cell repertoires in COVID-19. The assay was immunoSEQ multiplex PCR, and TCRdb's table has in-frame clones only and misses some. The profile shows 90,000 or so clones, 75% to 90% of them singletons. Sequenced material: peripheral blood. These receptors were obtained from a man older than 75 with acute or convalescent COVID-19.

The genes are TRBV11-3 and TRBJ2-1, with 9 bases lining up with TRBD2. CDR1 and CDR2 (germline): SGHNT, YENEEA. The V and J ends lost 5 bases and 4 bases, in that order; junction bases with no gene match: 18. This CDR3 is 19 amino acids long. The CDR3 nucleotides are TGTGCCAGCAGCCTAGGACGCGAGGATGGCGGGGGGGATTACAATGAGCAGTTCTTC. Amino acid sequence: CASSLGREDGGGDYNEQFF. The whole variable domain, remainder taken from reference TRBV11-3 and TRBJ2-1, is EAGVVQSPRYKIIEKKQPVAFWCNPISGHNTLYWYLQNLGQGPELLIRYENEEAVDDSQLPKDRFSAERLKGVDSTLKIQPAELGDSAVYLCASSLGREDGGGDYNEQFFGPGTRLTVL.

V is TRBV27 and J is TRBJ2-7; D is unclear. The CDR3 totals 12 residues. V dropped 3 bases and J dropped 4 bases, with 7 bases sitting between them. Germline assignment: CDR1 MNHEY and CDR2 SMNVEV (reference sequence). The CDR3 region is CASSFDKYEQYF. DNA for the CDR3: TGTGCCAGCAGTTTTGACAAATACGAGCAGTACTTC.

J is TRBJ1-2 and V is TRBV14; 12 nucleotides match TRBD1. The CDR3 loop spans 17 amino acids. The junction had 8 bases not matched to a gene; V was cut back by 2 bases and J by 4 bases. The germline CDR1 and CDR2 sequences are SGHDN and FVKESK. DNA of the CDR3: TGTGCCAGCAGCCAACACGCCGGGACAGGGGGCGGCTATGGCTACACCTTC. It codes for CASSQHAGTGGGYGYTF. Full variable domain (rest looked up from reference TRBV14 and TRBJ1-2): EAGVTQFPSHSVIEKGQTVTLRCDPISGHDNLYWYRRVMGKEIKFLLHFVKESKQDESGMPNNRFLAERTGGTYSTLKVQPAELEDSGVYFCASSQHAGTGGGYGYTFGSGTRLTVV.

The count of this clone is one. This sequence joins TRBV5-1 and TRBJ2-1, with 9 bases lining up with TRBD2. Germline-derived CDR1 and CDR2 are SGHRS and YFSETQ. This CDR3 has 18 amino acids. The trim removed 3 bases at V and 1 base at J, leaving 11 bases unmatched. CDR3: CASSWYLAGRGSYNEQFF. The CDR3, as DNA: TGCGCCAGCAGCTGGTACCTAGCGGGGCGCGGTTCCTACAATGAGCAGTTCTTC.

CDR3 amino acids: CASSLGRQANEQFF. The DNA of the CDR3 is TGTGCCAGCAGCTTAGGTAGGCAGGCCAATGAGCAGTTCTTC. The chain has TRBV7-2 and TRBJ2-1; D is ambiguous. CDR3 length: 14 amino acids. The germline V gene encodes CDR1 SGHTA and CDR2 FQGNSA. Between the trimmed V and J ends, which lost 1 base and 6 bases, there was a span of 10 bases.

The chain is built from TRBV7-8 and TRBJ1-6; D gene uncertain. The length of the CDR3 is 15 residues. V was trimmed by 7 bases and J by 7 bases, leaving 17 bases between them. Looked up from germline, CDR1 is SGHVS and CDR2 is FQNEAQ. This chain's CDR3 is CASTPLGEGNSPLHF. In DNA, the CDR3 is TGTGCCAGCACCCCGCTGGGCGAGGGAAATTCACCCCTCCACTTT.

This chain joins TRBV19 and TRBJ1-4; 7 bases are shared with TRBD1. Looked up from germline, CDR1 is LNHDA and CDR2 is SQIVND (reference sequence). CDR3 length: 14 amino acids. V trimming: 6 bases; J trimming: 6 bases; junction bases outside the gene matches: 7. The CDR3 reads CASSLGTVHEKLFF. The CDR3 DNA reads as TGTGCCAGTAGCCTCGGGACAGTACATGAAAAACTGTTTTTT.

The chain has TRBV9 and TRBJ2-3; D might be TRBD1 (5 bases). CDR1 is SGDLS, CDR2 YYNGEE, per germline. The CDR3 extends over 15 amino acids. V was clipped by 0 bases and J by 1 base, with 9 bases between them. The CDR3 is CASSVGLGGTDTQYF. The CDR3 DNA reads TGTGCCAGCAGCGTAGGATTAGGGGGCACAGATACGCAGTATTTT.

J is TRBJ1-1 and V is TRBV5-6; D is undetermined. Germline CDR1 reads SGHDT; CDR2 reads YYEEEE. V lost 4 bases to trimming and J lost 5 bases, with 9 bases between them. There are 12 residues in the CDR3. The CDR3, as DNA: TGTGCCAGCAGCACGACATGGACTGAAGCTTTCTTT. Protein product: CASSTTWTEAFF.

This clone was recorded only once. The CDR3 region has the DNA TGTGCCAGCAGTGGAGGTCATTCTGGTAATTCACCCCTCCACTTT. Translated, it gives CASSGGHSGNSPLHF. The J gene is TRBJ1-6, the V gene TRBV2; D not resolved. CDR3 size: 15 residues. V lost 4 bases and J lost 6, with 13 bases in between. Germline values: CDR1 SNHLY, CDR2 FYNNEI.

This clone was counted once. The chain recombines TRBV18 with TRBJ1-6, with 9 bases aligning to TRBD1. CDR3 length: 16 amino acids. The V gene's germline CDR1 is KGHSH and CDR2 LQKENI. V lost 3 bases and J lost 9; bases outside the gene matches: 9. The CDR3 nucleotides are TGTGCCAGCTCACCGACGGACAGGGGAATAGGTTCACCCCTCCACTTT. It translates to CASSPTDRGIGSPLHF.

V usage is TRBV7-2 and J usage is TRBJ2-5; weak D call: TRBD1 (6 bases). The germline V gene has CDR1 SGHTA and CDR2 FQGNSA. The CDR3 contains 16 residues. Deletions cut 5 bases from V and 4 bases from J, with 20 bases between. CDR3 amino acids: CASSTGTSLRGETQYF. The CDR3 bases are TGTGCCAGCAGCACCGGAACAAGCCTCAGGGGAGAGACCCAGTACTTC. Based on the CDR3 plus reference TRBV7-2 and TRBJ2-5, the full variable domain is GAGVSQSPSNKVTEKGKDVELRCDPISGHTALYWYRQSLGQGLEFLIYFQGNSAPDKSGLPSDRFSAERTGGSVSTLTIQRTQQEDSAVYLCASSTGTSLRGETQYFGPGTRLLVL.

The chain recombines TRBV11-3 with TRBJ2-1, with 7 bases fitting TRBD1. Losses at the gene ends were 5 bases for V and 8 bases for J; bases not matched to a gene: 24. From germline, CDR1 is SGHNT and CDR2 YENEEA. This CDR3 is 19 amino acids long. CDR3 coding DNA: TGTGCCAGCAGCCCTGGGTCTAGACAGGGCTCACCCCTGCCATATGAGCAGTTCTTC. Translating it yields CASSPGSRQGSPLPYEQFF.

The chain combines TRBV6-1 with TRBJ2-2, with 9 bases matching TRBD2. CDR1 is MNHNS and CDR2 is SASEGT in the germline V gene. The CDR3 is 16 residues long. After removal of 4 bases from V and 2 bases from J, the junction contained 5 bases not matched to a gene. Here the CDR3 reads CASSVTGTSNTGELFF. CDR3 DNA sequence: TGTGCCAGCAGTGTAACCGGGACTAGCAACACCGGGGAGCTGTTTTTT.

The rearrangement links TRBV6-9 to TRBJ2-7; TRBD2 matches 8 bases. J lost 6 bases, V lost 5 bases, and 18 bases had no gene match. There are 17 residues in the CDR3. Germline V gene lookup returns CDR1 MNHGY and CDR2 SVAAGI. CDR3 amino acids: CASSPNPNSGDSCEQYF. The CDR3 DNA sequence: TGTGCCAGCAGTCCCAACCCGAATAGCGGGGACTCTTGCGAGCAGTACTTC.